Listed here are 25 T cell receptor beta chains from one sample, sequenced in a study of shared clonotypes between healthy human individuals. The repertoire was sequenced with immunoSEQ multiplex PCR; TCRdb's copy has only in-frame clones and lacks some. Of 95,000 to 120,000 clones in the sample, around 68% were seen once. The sequenced sample was memory CD8+ T cells sorted from blood. Sample subset: CD45RO+ cells pooled with CCR7-negative TemRA cells. These receptors originate from a woman younger than 45 in good health.

This clone turned up a few times. This chain connects TRBV19 to TRBJ1-2, with a weak D call TRBD1 (6 bases). The CDR3 runs to 15 residues. With 5 bases removed from V and 3 bases from J, the gap between germline ends came to 16 bases. Per the germline V gene, CDR1 is LNHDA and CDR2 is SQIVND (reference sequence). The CDR3 DNA reads as TGTGCCAGTAGTCCGGACACCGGGACACACTATGGCTACACCTTC. Translation gives CASSPDTGTHYGYTF.

This rearrangement joins TRBV5-4 to TRBJ2-3; TRBD1 matches at 10 bases. Germline CDR1 SGHNT, CDR2 YYREEE (reference sequence). The CDR3 runs to 15 residues. Unmatched junction bases numbered 8, after V lost 4 bases and J lost 6 bases. The CDR3 sequence is CASSPGTGDLDTQYF. As DNA, the CDR3 is TGTGCCAGCAGCCCCGGGACAGGGGATTTGGATACGCAGTATTTT.

The chain uses TRBV5-6 and TRBJ2-7; 9 bases are a match to TRBD1. J gave up 4 bases and V 2 bases, and 7 bases lay outside the gene matches. Germline V gene sequence: CDR1 SGHDT, CDR2 YYEEEE. This CDR3 has 15 residues. CDR3 sequence (DNA): TGTGCCAGCAGCTTCGGGACAGGGATTCAATACGAGCAGTACTTC. Its translation: CASSFGTGIQYEQYF. The variable domain in full, completed from reference TRBV5-6 and TRBJ2-7, reads DAGVTQSPTHLIKTRGQQVTLRCSPKSGHDTVSWYQQALGQGPQFIFQYYEEEERQRGNFPDRFSGHQFPNYSSELNVNALLLGDSALYLCASSFGTGIQYEQYFGPGTRLTVT.

The genes are TRBV7-9 and TRBJ2-1; 7 bases map to TRBD2. CDR1 and CDR2 (germline): SEHNR, FQNEAQ (reference sequence). V gave up 5 bases and J gave up 4 bases; unmatched junction bases: 11. This CDR3 comprises 16 residues. The CDR3 here is CASSPRGGSEYNEQFF. The CDR3 nucleotides read TGTGCCAGCAGCCCCCGCGGCGGGAGTGAATACAATGAGCAGTTCTTC.

Many counts were recorded for this clone. CDR3 in DNA: TGTGCCACCAGCAGAGACCGACAGGGCGGAAATGAGCAGTTCTTC. This translates into CATSRDRQGGNEQFF. This rearrangement joins TRBV15 to TRBJ2-1; 7 bases agree with TRBD1. V lost 0 bases and J lost 7; bases outside the gene matches: 6. CDR3 length equals 15 residues. The V gene's germline CDR1 is LNHNV and CDR2 YYDKDF (reference sequence).

The genes are TRBV5-4 and TRBJ2-7, with 11 bases that match TRBD2. There are 17 residues in the CDR3. Germline CDR1 SGHNT, CDR2 YYREEE (reference sequence). V lost 1 base, J lost 2 bases, and 8 bases stayed unmatched. CDR3 nucleotide sequence: TGTGCCAGCAGCTTGTCGACTAGCGGGATAAAGCCCTACGAGCAGTACTTC. Protein: CASSLSTSGIKPYEQYF.

The V gene is TRBV6-9, the J gene TRBJ2-2; D remains unclear. The V end lost 4 bases, the J end lost 1 base, and 10 bases lay between the germline ends. The CDR3 consists of 15 residues. The germline CDR1 and CDR2 sequences are MNHGY and SVAAGI. CDR3 coding DNA: TGTGCCAGCAGTTTAAGGAGCGAGAACACCGGGGAGCTGTTTTTT. As protein: CASSLRSENTGELFF.

The V call is TRBV6-5, the J call TRBJ1-4; 9 positions match TRBD1. Germline CDR1 MNHEY, CDR2 SVGAGI. CDR3 size: 14 residues. J was trimmed by 7 bases and V by 7 bases; bases with no gene match: 7. The CDR3 sequence: CASTTGGGGEKLFF. In DNA, the CDR3 is TGTGCCAGCACAACAGGGGGCGGGGGTGAAAAACTGTTTTTT.

The chain has TRBV5-6 and TRBJ2-7; TRBD1 is a possible D gene (6 bases). Germline V CDR1 and CDR2: SGHDT, YYEEEE. Trimming left V 4 bases short and J 3 bases short, with 14 bases between. The CDR3 is 14 residues long. The CDR3 loop is CASSQGRQDYEQYF. Written as DNA, the CDR3 is TGTGCCAGCAGCCAAGGAAGACAGGACTACGAGCAGTACTTC.

The rearrangement joins TRBV2 to TRBJ1-2; 7 bases are shared with TRBD1. The CDR3 consists of 14 residues. In germline, CDR1 is SNHLY, CDR2 FYNNEI. Trimming at V came to 4 bases and at J to 4 bases, leaving 6 bases not matched to a gene. CDR3 sequence: CASSVTGEVYGYTF. Written as DNA, the CDR3 is TGTGCCAGCAGTGTCACAGGGGAGGTCTATGGCTACACCTTC.

In its sample, this clone was seen a few times. The J gene is TRBJ2-3, the V gene TRBV18; D uncertain. The CDR3 covers 15 residues. Germline lookup yields CDR1 KGHSH and CDR2 LQKENI. The ends were cut back, 0 bases at V and 0 bases at J, with 7 bases in the middle. The CDR3 nucleotides read TGTGCCAGCTCACCACCCTCGTCTAGCACAGATACGCAGTATTTT. Encoded protein: CASSPPSSSTDTQYF.

As for this clone: Within the sample, other DNA sequences also encode this same CDR3. The gene calls are TRBV9 and TRBJ2-3; 9 bases fit TRBD2. After removal of 2 bases from V and 4 bases from J, the junction contained 2 bases not matched to a gene. This CDR3 region has 14 residues. The V gene's germline CDR1 is SGDLS and CDR2 YYNGEE. For the CDR3, the DNA is TGTGCCAGCAGCGTCGCGGGAGGGTCAGATACGCAGTATTTT. Translating it yields CASSVAGGSDTQYF.

The chain couples TRBV27 to TRBJ1-2; a possible D gene is TRBD1 (5 bases). Trimming left V 4 bases short and J 6 bases short, with 24 bases between. Germline CDR1 is MNHEY and CDR2 is SMNVEV (reference sequence). CDR3 length equals 17 residues. As DNA, the CDR3 is TGTGCCAGCAGTTCATCACACCCCTTAAAGGGGCGCCATGGCTACACCTTC. Translating gives CASSSSHPLKGRHGYTF.

The gene calls are TRBV7-9 and TRBJ1-4; D gene unclear. Between the trimmed V and J ends, which lost 5 bases and 7 bases, there was a span of 17 bases. The CDR3 is 15 residues long. Germline CDR1 reads SEHNR; CDR2 reads FQNEAQ (reference sequence). The CDR3 loop reads CASSKPNWASEKLFF. The CDR3 DNA follows: TGTGCCAGCAGCAAACCTAATTGGGCTTCTGAAAAACTGTTTTTT. Full variable domain (rest looked up from reference TRBV7-9 and TRBJ1-4): DTGVSQNPRHKITKRGQNVTFRCDPISEHNRLYWYRQTLGQGPEFLTYFQNEAQLEKSRLLSDRFSAERPKGSFSTLEIQRTEQGDSAMYLCASSKPNWASEKLFFGSGTQLSVL.

This clone was detected only a few times. The chain recombines TRBV7-2 with TRBJ2-1, with TRBD1 matching 8 bases. From germline, CDR1 is SGHTA and CDR2 FQGNSA. The CDR3 has 14 amino acids. V lost 5 bases, J lost 8 bases, and 8 bases stayed unmatched. For the CDR3, the DNA is TGTGCCAGCAGCGGAGGACAGGGTTGGTATGAGCAGTTCTTC. Amino acids: CASSGGQGWYEQFF.

The chain recombines TRBV30 with TRBJ2-2; D is possibly TRBD2 (6 bases). Trimming pared 3 bases from V and 6 bases from J, leaving 11 bases between. The CDR3 runs to 13 residues. Germline lookup yields CDR1 GTSNPN and CDR2 SVGIG (reference sequence). CDR3: CAWRDTSSGELFF. The CDR3 nucleotides read TGTGCCTGGAGGGATACTAGCTCCGGGGAGCTGTTTTTT.

The chain is built from TRBV15 and TRBJ2-3; no clear D gene. Per germline, CDR1 LNHNV and CDR2 YYDKDF (reference sequence). This CDR3 has 15 amino acids. Trimming left V 1 base short and J 0 bases short, with 8 bases between. Written as DNA, the CDR3 is TGTGCCACCAGCAGAGTTTTCGGTAGCACAGATACGCAGTATTTT. Amino acid sequence: CATSRVFGSTDTQYF.

The rearrangement links TRBV27 to TRBJ2-1, with 8 positions matching TRBD2. In germline, CDR1 is MNHEY, CDR2 SMNVEV (reference sequence). CDR3 length: 16 residues. V lost 0 bases to trimming and J lost 7 bases; unmatched junction nucleotides: 8. CDR3 in DNA: TGTGCCAGCAGTTTATCTCGGACTAGCAGTGTAAATGAGCAGTTCTTC. Encoded protein: CASSLSRTSSVNEQFF.

V and J are TRBV7-9 and TRBJ1-1, with D hard to call. With 5 bases removed from V and 3 bases from J, the gap between germline ends came to 10 bases. The CDR3 is 13 amino acids. CDR1 is SEHNR, CDR2 FQNEAQ, per germline (reference sequence). CDR3 bases: TGTGCCAGCAGCAACGAGGGAGACACTGAAGCTTTCTTT. Protein product: CASSNEGDTEAFF.

CDR3 bases: TGTGCCAGCAGGGGAGAGGGCACTGAAGCTTTCTTT. Amino acids: CASRGEGTEAFF. The chain has TRBV6-4 and TRBJ1-1, with no clear D. The CDR3 totals 12 residues. Germline V gene lookup returns CDR1 MRHNA and CDR2 SNTAGT. Trimming pared 6 bases from V and 4 bases from J, leaving 9 bases between.

The chain is built from TRBV2 and TRBJ1-5; possibly TRBD1 for D (6 bases). Germline-derived CDR1 and CDR2 are SNHLY and FYNNEI. V was cut by 4 bases and J by 7 bases, with 17 bases left in between. CDR3 size: 15 residues. CDR3 sequence: CASSATRDIGQPQHF. The CDR3, as DNA: TGTGCCAGCAGTGCCACCCGGGACATTGGGCAGCCCCAGCATTTT. Filled out from reference TRBV2 and TRBJ1-5, the complete variable domain reads EPEVTQTPSHQVTQMGQEVILRCVPISNHLYFYWYRQILGQKVEFLVSFYNNEISEKSEIFDDQFSVERPDGSNFTLKIRSTKLEDSAMYFCASSATRDIGQPQHFGDGTRLSIL.

As to this clone: This is likely an artifact of a read error, given a far larger clone one base away. This chain links TRBV4-2 with TRBJ1-1; weak D call: TRBD1 (5 bases). There are 14 residues in the CDR3. With 1 base removed from V and 7 bases from J, the gap between germline ends came to 13 bases. Germline V gene data show CDR1 as LGHNA and CDR2 as YNFKEQ. This chain's CDR3 is CASSQGDESIEAFF. The DNA for the CDR3 is TGTGCCAGCAGCCAAGGGGACGAGAGCATTGAAGCTTTCTTT.

V is TRBV28 and J is TRBJ2-3, with 9 bases that match TRBD2. The ends lost 6 bases at V and 4 bases at J; junction bases unmatched: 8. Germline V gives CDR1 MDHEN, CDR2 SYDVKM. The CDR3 contains 15 residues. The DNA of the CDR3 is TGTGCCAGCAGCCCACCGGGACTAGCTGCAGATACGCAGTATTTT. It specifies CASSPPGLAADTQYF.

As regards this clone: Other DNA sequences in the same sample also yield this CDR3. The J gene is TRBJ2-2, the V gene TRBV5-1; perhaps TRBD1 as D (7 bases). Germline V lookup: CDR1 SGHRS, CDR2 YFSETQ. This CDR3 region has 14 residues. V was cut by 1 base and J by 4 bases, with 8 bases left in between. The CDR3 bases are TGCGCCAGCAGCTTGCAGGGGGGCACCGGGGAGCTGTTTTTT. Residues: CASSLQGGTGELFF.

This clone has just a few counts. The V gene is TRBV9, the J gene TRBJ2-2, with D tentatively TRBD1 (5 bases). The CDR3 is 15 amino acids. CDR1 is SGDLS and CDR2 is YYNGEE in the germline V gene. V was shortened by 4 bases and J by 0 bases, with 10 bases between the two germline ends. The CDR3 DNA sequence: TGTGCCAGCAGCTGGGGCGGAACGAACACCGGGGAGCTGTTTTTT. Translated, it gives CASSWGGTNTGELFF.